The 10 T cell receptor beta chains below come from one sample, sequenced in a study of technical replicates of blood from a few donors (dated by TCRdb to 2016 to 2017). To prepare the library, the immunoSEQ multiplex PCR assay was applied. TCRdb re-hosts the immuneACCESS table, in-frame sequences only. Its copies lack some clones; in the studies checked, an unresolved V gene accounts for under half of them, and the cause for the rest is not known. This sample has 75,000 to 100,000 clones in its table, and approximately 94% of those were observed once. The ten largest clones capture 0.38% of the sample. The specimen was T cells isolated from PBMCs. Every receptor here comes from a human donor in good health.

The CDR3: CAISAQGRRDEAFF. CDR3 coding DNA: TGTGCCATCAGTGCTCAGGGGCGAAGGGATGAAGCTTTCTTT. This chain links TRBV10-3 with TRBJ1-1; maybe TRBD1 (6 bases). The CDR3 covers 14 residues. The V end was cut by 4 bases, the J end by 7 bases, with 16 bases between. The germline CDR1 and CDR2 sequences are ENHRY and SYGVKD.

This clone was observed once. This rearrangement joins TRBV6-5 to TRBJ2-7, with 9 positions matching TRBD1. CDR3 size: 15 residues. V lost 2 bases and J lost 1; bases outside the gene matches: 3. Per the germline V gene, CDR1 is MNHEY and CDR2 is SVGAGI. CDR3 protein: CASSYLGTGSYEQYF. CDR3 sequence (DNA): TGTGCCAGCAGTTACCTCGGGACAGGGTCCTACGAGCAGTACTTC.

The V and J genes are TRBV10-3 and TRBJ2-7; maybe TRBD2 (6 bases). Germline-derived CDR1 and CDR2 are ENHRY and SYGVKD. The CDR3 sequence is 14 residues long. Trimming stripped 2 bases from V and 6 bases from J, with 14 bases between. CDR3 amino acids: CAISEGRELSEQYF. CDR3 coding DNA: TGTGCCATCAGTGAGGGACGGGAGCTCAGCGAGCAGTACTTC.

The rearrangement uses TRBV21-1 and TRBJ1-5; the DNA was not compared with TRBD1, the D call given in the table. TRBV21-1 is a listed pseudogene. The CDR3 is 17 residues long. In nucleotides, the CDR3 is TGTGCCAGCAGCAAAGACCCACCAGGGTGCAGTAATCAGCCCCAGCATTTT. Protein sequence: CASSKDPPGCSNQPQHF.

The J gene is TRBJ2-5, the V gene TRBV5-5; 7 bases align to TRBD1. The CDR3 extends over 15 amino acids. J gave up 1 base and V 2 bases, and 5 bases lay outside the gene matches. The germline gives CDR1 SGHKS, CDR2 YYEKEE (reference sequence). CDR3 DNA sequence: TGTGCCAGCAGCTTTGGTGACAGGGCCCAAGAGACCCAGTACTTC. It encodes CASSFGDRAQETQYF.

The chain joins TRBV7-2 to TRBJ2-7, with D hard to call. Looked up from germline, CDR1 is SGHTA and CDR2 is FQGNSA. Deletions cut 9 bases from V and 2 bases from J, with 14 bases between. This CDR3 comprises 13 residues. CDR3 sequence reads: CASKRSSPYEQYF. In DNA form, the CDR3 reads TGTGCCAGTAAAAGGAGTTCCCCCTACGAGCAGTACTTC.

The chain joins TRBV2 to TRBJ2-6; TRBD1 matches 9 bases. CDR3 size: 15 residues. CDR1 is SNHLY, CDR2 FYNNEI, per germline. CDR3 loop: CAIIQGATGANVLTF. DNA for the CDR3: TGTGCTATAATACAGGGGGCGACCGGGGCCAACGTCCTGACTTTC.

The CDR3 DNA follows: TGCGCCAGCAGTAGCGGGAGCCACACCGGGGAGCTGTTTTTT. It specifies CASSSGSHTGELFF. The V and J genes are TRBV5-1 and TRBJ2-2; TRBD2 matches 9 bases. Germline V gene data show CDR1 as SGHRS and CDR2 as YFSETQ. V dropped 5 bases and J dropped 3; count of bases not matched to a gene: 2. CDR3 length: 14 residues.

The chain carries TRBV6-5 and TRBJ2-7; D is ambiguous. The length of the CDR3 is 12 residues. Trimming cost V 0 bases and J 7 bases, with 7 bases left between them. Per germline, CDR1 MNHEY and CDR2 SVGAGI. As DNA, the CDR3 is TGTGCCAGCAGTTACTCGAGGTATGAGCAGTACTTC. This codes for CASSYSRYEQYF.

The rearrangement joins TRBV4-3 to TRBJ1-6; the D gene is possibly TRBD1 (6 bases). The CDR3 is made up of 15 amino acids. Germline V gene data show CDR1 as LGHNA and CDR2 as YSLEER. Trimming cost V 2 bases and J 6 bases, with 11 bases left between them. CDR3 in amino acids: CASSQITGFNSPLHF. The CDR3 bases are TGCGCCAGCAGCCAAATAACAGGGTTTAATTCACCCCTCCACTTT.